The sequence of this T cell receptor beta chain was determined in a study of CXCR3-negative and CXCR3-positive naive CD8 T cells. Libraries were UMI-labeled 5' RACE TRB cDNA. TCRdb reworked the 5' RACE reads into one entry per CDR3 protein, no DNA. This table lists some 38,000 distinct CDR3 sequences. The CDR3 extends over 12 amino acids. CDR1 is DFQATT, CDR2 SNEGSKA, per germline (reference sequence). V and J are TRBV20-1 and TRBJ2-1. The clonotype was recovered from a human donor in good health. Some clones in this sample may be carry-over from other donors' samples. Sequences were obtained from memory CD8+ T cells from blood. CDR3 residues: CSATSSYNEQFF.